A single sample gave rise to the 16 T cell receptor beta chains below, sequenced in a study of T cell repertoires in cytomegalovirus infection (dated by TCRdb to between 2019 and 2020). TCRdb names Illumina HiSeq 1500 as the instrument used. Using fastp trimming at Q25 and MiXCR clonotype assembly, TCRdb reanalyzed the public sequencing data and kept in-frame beta chains. Identical CDR3 protein sequences are pooled into one entry, listed with their most common genes and DNA. Within this sample are some 300,000 distinct CDR3 sequences, with about a tenth of them counted one time only. Approximately 2.4% of the sample lies in the top ten. Material for sequencing was PBMCs. These receptors were obtained from a human donor in good health (CMV status not recorded). Some clones in this sample may be carry-over from other donors' samples.

This clonotype was found a few times. The J gene is TRBJ1-2, the V gene TRBV29-1; D perhaps matches TRBD1 (5 bases). The germline gives CDR1 SQVTM, CDR2 ANQGSEA. This CDR3 has 12 residues. V was pared by 1 base and J by 4 bases, with 7 bases between. The CDR3 here is CSVEVGLYGYTF. For the CDR3, the DNA is TGCAGCGTTGAAGTGGGACTCTATGGCTACACCTTC.

This clonotype was seen repeatedly, ten times or more. The V call is TRBV27, the J call TRBJ1-5, with D uncertain. Trimming left V 4 bases short and J 5 bases short, with 9 bases between. This CDR3 contains 13 residues. Looked up from germline, CDR1 is MNHEY and CDR2 is SMNVEV (reference sequence). The CDR3 nucleotides are TGTGCCAGCAGTTCTGGCGGATATCAGCCCCAGCATTTT. Amino acid sequence: CASSSGGYQPQHF.

This clonotype was seen repeatedly, ten times or more. The chain recombines TRBV28 with TRBJ2-5; 10 positions match TRBD1. From germline, CDR1 is MDHEN and CDR2 SYDVKM. V was pared by 6 bases and J by 6 bases, with 4 bases of the junction left unmatched. This CDR3 has 13 amino acids. The CDR3 sequence is CASRGQGTQTQYF. CDR3 DNA: TGTGCCAGCAGGGGACAGGGGACCCAGACCCAGTACTTC.

This clonotype was detected ten times or more. CDR3 in DNA: TGCGCCAGCAGCGTACAGGGGATGGGCACTGAAGCTTTCTTT. Translating it yields CASSVQGMGTEAFF. The gene calls are TRBV5-1 and TRBJ1-1; TRBD1 matches 7 bases. The germline CDR1 and CDR2 sequences are SGHRS and YFSETQ. There are 14 residues in the CDR3. V dropped 4 bases and J dropped 4; count of bases not matched to a gene: 7.

The table lists this clonotype with many counts. V gene TRBV29-1 combines with J gene TRBJ2-1; tentatively, D is TRBD2 (7 bases). From germline, CDR1 is SQVTM and CDR2 ANQGSEA. V shed 2 bases and J shed 4 bases, with 9 bases lying between them. The CDR3 covers 13 residues. The CDR3 nucleotides read TGCAGCGTTGAACGGGGGGCTTACAATGAGCAGTTCTTC. This sequence encodes CSVERGAYNEQFF.

This clonotype was observed many times. V is TRBV19 and J is TRBJ1-6, with D possibly matching TRBD1 (5 bases). Trimming took 5 bases from V and 6 from J, leaving 14 bases between them. CDR1 and CDR2 (germline): LNHDA, SQIVND (reference sequence). CDR3 length: 15 amino acids. CDR3 in DNA: TGTGCCAGTAGTCCCCAGGGACCCACTAATTCACCCCTCCACTTT. Its translation: CASSPQGPTNSPLHF.

This clonotype was seen repeatedly, ten times or more. This chain connects TRBV27 to TRBJ2-6, with D perhaps matching TRBD2 (5 bases). V was cut by 6 bases and J by 0 bases, with 12 bases left in between. Germline V gene data show CDR1 as MNHEY and CDR2 as SMNVEV (reference sequence). The CDR3 spans 16 residues. The CDR3 DNA is TGTGCCAGCAGGTATAGAGAGGGCTCTGGGGCCAACGTCCTGACTTTC. Encoded protein: CASRYREGSGANVLTF.

This chain uses TRBV7-2 with TRBJ2-7; the D gene is possibly TRBD2 (6 bases). CDR1 and CDR2 (germline): SGHTA, FQGNSA. CDR3 size: 14 residues. CDR3 nucleotide sequence: TGTGCCAGTAGCTTAGCGGCAGGGTCGATGGAGCAGTACGTC. Translation: CASSLAAGSMEQYV.

This clonotype appeared many times. The V gene is TRBV6-6, the J gene TRBJ1-2; D gene ambiguous. This CDR3 contains 13 residues. Trimming removed 4 bases at V and 7 bases at J, with 13 bases between. Germline assignment: CDR1 MNHNY and CDR2 SVGAGI (reference sequence). The CDR3 coding sequence is TGTGCCAGCAGTTCCCCCCCCGAATCTGGCTACACCTTC. Its translation: CASSSPPESGYTF.

This clonotype was counted ten times or more. This chain connects TRBV20-1 to TRBJ1-5; 7 bases are shared with TRBD1. V gave up 5 bases and J gave up 5 bases; unmatched junction bases: 3. This CDR3 contains 12 residues. Germline V gene lookup returns CDR1 DFQATT and CDR2 SNEGSKA (reference sequence). CDR3 nucleotides: TGCAGTGCTCAGGGGGGGGATCAGCCCCAGCATTTT. Protein product: CSAQGGDQPQHF.

This clonotype was seen repeatedly, ten times or more. V and J are TRBV14 and TRBJ2-2, with TRBD2 matching 12 bases. The CDR3 has 16 residues. The trim removed 3 bases at V and 3 bases at J, leaving 2 bases unmatched. Germline V CDR1 and CDR2: SGHDN, FVKESK. The CDR3 reads CASSHRTSGDTGELFF. The CDR3 DNA follows: TGTGCCAGCAGCCATCGGACTAGCGGGGACACCGGGGAGCTGTTTTTT.

This clonotype was counted ten times or more. CDR3 nucleotide sequence: TGTGCCAGCAGCTTAGCTTGGTTGACGAGCTCCTACAATGAGCAGTTCTTC. Amino acid sequence: CASSLAWLTSSYNEQFF. The rearrangement uses TRBV7-2 and TRBJ2-1; D unclear. Trimming pared 0 bases from V and 0 bases from J, leaving 12 bases between. Germline V gives CDR1 SGHTA, CDR2 FQGNSA. The CDR3 spans 17 residues.

This chain links TRBV2 with TRBJ2-1, with 10 positions matching TRBD2. CDR3 length: 15 residues. V gave up 7 bases and J gave up 8 bases; unmatched junction bases: 11. From germline, CDR1 is SNHLY and CDR2 FYNNEI. The CDR3 DNA follows: TGTGCCAGCACTGGAGCGGGGGGGCCAGTGGATGAGCAGTTCTTC. Protein sequence: CASTGAGGPVDEQFF.

This clonotype appeared many times. The V and J genes are TRBV12-3 or TRBV12-4 and TRBJ1-2, with D perhaps matching TRBD1 (5 bases). The CDR3 has 15 amino acids. V lost 5 bases and J 2 bases, leaving 15 bases between the germline ends. The CDR3 region has the DNA TGTGCCAGCAGTGGGGCAGGCGCCGGAAACTATGGCTACACCTTC. Translated, it gives CASSGAGAGNYGYTF.

This chain connects TRBV20-1 to TRBJ2-1; possible D gene TRBD2, 7 bases. V was shortened by 2 bases and J by 15 bases, with 23 bases between the two germline ends. Germline CDR1 and CDR2: DFQATT and SNEGSKA (reference sequence). CDR3 length equals 14 residues. The CDR3 protein is CSARPRRGGVLMFF. DNA for the CDR3: TGCAGTGCTAGACCAAGGAGGGGGGGTGTTCTAATGTTCTTC.

This clonotype was detected ten times or more. The chain carries TRBV10-3 and TRBJ1-5, with D perhaps TRBD1 (6 bases). The CDR3 is made up of 15 amino acids. Trimming cost V 2 bases and J 3 bases, with 11 bases left between them. Germline-derived CDR1 and CDR2 are ENHRY and SYGVKD. CDR3 DNA sequence: TGTGCCATCAGTGAGCGGGGGCTGAACAATCAGCCCCAGCATTTT. Translating gives CAISERGLNNQPQHF.